These 22 T cell receptor beta chains share one sample of origin, sequenced in a study of shared clonotypes between healthy human individuals. TCRdb's table, derived via immunoSEQ multiplex PCR, lists solely in-frame clones and lacks some. The sample consists of some 2.3 million clones, over 85% of them appearing once. The sample consisted of naive CD4+ T cells from PBMCs. The subset is: CD45RA+ positively selected. These TCRs come from a man aged 18 to 29 in good health. Some clones in this sample may be carry-over from other donors' samples.

J is TRBJ1-4 and V is TRBV28, with D uncertain. Trimming left V 5 bases short and J 4 bases short, with 11 bases between. Germline assignment: CDR1 MDHEN and CDR2 SYDVKM. The CDR3 consists of 14 residues. The CDR3 sequence is CASSPYSFNEKLFF. Written as DNA, the CDR3 is TGTGCCAGCAGTCCCTACAGCTTTAATGAAAAACTGTTTTTT.

The rearrangement joins TRBV5-6 to TRBJ2-7; a weak D match, TRBD1 (6 bases). Germline lookup yields CDR1 SGHDT and CDR2 YYEEEE. Deletions cut 4 bases from V and 2 bases from J, with 19 bases between. This CDR3 has 16 amino acids. The DNA of the CDR3 is TGTGCCAGCAGCCCGAGGATTTCGGACAGAACCTACGAGCAGTACTTC. Protein: CASSPRISDRTYEQYF.

This rearrangement joins TRBV6-1 to TRBJ2-1; tentatively, D is TRBD1 (5 bases). Germline CDR1 reads MNHNS; CDR2 reads SASEGT. Between the trimmed V and J ends, which lost 8 bases and 10 bases, there was a span of 12 bases. The CDR3 length is 11 residues. For the CDR3, the DNA is TGTGCCAGCGCCAGGGATAGGGAGCAGTTCTTC. Encoded protein: CASARDREQFF.

On this clone itself: The sample carries other DNA sequences with the same CDR3. The chain couples TRBV18 to TRBJ2-3; unclear D gene. Germline loops: CDR1 KGHSH, CDR2 LQKENI. Trimming cost V 3 bases and J 3 bases, with 4 bases left between them. The CDR3 contains 12 residues. CDR3 sequence (DNA): TGTGCCAGCTCACCTCAAACAGATACGCAGTATTTT. Its translation: CASSPQTDTQYF.

A single count supports this clone. The rearrangement uses TRBV10-3 and TRBJ2-7; 8 bases line up with TRBD2. Germline CDR1 is ENHRY and CDR2 is SYGVKD. The CDR3 has 16 residues. V shed 1 base and J 7 bases; nucleotides not matched to a gene: 12. DNA of the CDR3: TGTGCCATCAGTGAGTTCTCCAGCCTAGCGGGTTCAGAGCAGTACTTC. This sequence encodes CAISEFSSLAGSEQYF.

The rearrangement links TRBV7-2 to TRBJ2-3; 14 bases line up with TRBD2. The CDR3 is 18 residues long. Germline values: CDR1 SGHTA, CDR2 FQGNSA. The V segment lost 5 bases and the J segment 6 bases; nucleotides outside the gene matches: 13. The CDR3 DNA is TGTGCCAGCAGCCCCCGGACTAGCGGGAGGCCCTGGGGTGATACGCAGTATTTT. Encoded protein: CASSPRTSGRPWGDTQYF.

V is TRBV28 and J is TRBJ1-2; D ambiguous. CDR3 length: 13 amino acids. Between the trimmed V and J ends, which lost 8 bases and 8 bases, there was a span of 18 bases. CDR1 MDHEN and CDR2 SYDVKM come from the germline V gene. The CDR3 loop reads CASLLSEGWGYTF. CDR3 coding DNA: TGTGCCAGCCTCCTTTCCGAGGGATGGGGCTACACCTTC.

The chain joins TRBV9 to TRBJ2-7; 8 bases fit TRBD2. This CDR3 has 16 residues. Germline CDR1 and CDR2: SGDLS and YYNGEE. Trimming cost V 0 bases and J 0 bases; bases outside gene matches: 5. Here the CDR3 reads CASSVDPSGSSYEQYF. The CDR3 DNA sequence: TGTGCCAGCAGCGTAGATCCCAGCGGGAGCTCCTACGAGCAGTACTTC.

The chain recombines TRBV6-5 with TRBJ1-2, with a tentative D call TRBD1 (5 bases). CDR3 length: 14 amino acids. Germline lookup yields CDR1 MNHEY and CDR2 SVGAGI. V was shortened by 0 bases and J by 8 bases, with 13 bases between the two germline ends. CDR3 DNA: TGTGCCAGCAGTTACTCGGCAGGGAGTTTGGGCTACACCTTC. This gives the protein CASSYSAGSLGYTF.

The chain is built from TRBV6-1 and TRBJ2-5; TRBD1 might be the D (5 bases). V was clipped by 9 bases and J by 2 bases, with 10 bases between them. The CDR3 consists of 12 residues. From germline, CDR1 is MNHNS and CDR2 SASEGT. This chain's CDR3 is CASRGYQETQYF. The CDR3 DNA follows: TGTGCCAGTAGGGGTTATCAAGAGACCCAGTACTTC.

This clone has just one count. This rearrangement joins TRBV7-3 to TRBJ2-2; D is ambiguous. Germline loops: CDR1 SGHTA, CDR2 FQGTGA. The CDR3 covers 14 residues. Trimming left V 5 bases short and J 5 bases short, with 12 bases between. The DNA of the CDR3 is TGTGCCAGCAGCCTACAAGGACCAACCGGGGAGCTGTTTTTT. Translating it yields CASSLQGPTGELFF.

J is TRBJ2-7 and V is TRBV18; the D is unclear. Germline CDR1 and CDR2: KGHSH and LQKENI. The CDR3 totals 15 residues. Trimming took off 2 bases at V and 0 bases at J, with 11 bases between the two ends. CDR3 nucleotide sequence: TGTGCCAGCTCACCAGGCTCTTCACTCTCCTACGAGCAGTACTTC. This sequence encodes CASSPGSSLSYEQYF.

The sample holds one count of this clone. As DNA, the CDR3 is TGTGCCAGCAGCAGGACGGATGAGCAGTTCTTC. Its translation: CASSRTDEQFF. The gene calls are TRBV11-2 and TRBJ2-1; D unclear. Germline V CDR1 and CDR2: SGHAT, FQNNGV. Trimming took 5 bases from V and 8 from J, leaving 7 bases between them. CDR3 length: 11 residues.

This clone was picked up one time. The chain is built from TRBV29-1 and TRBJ2-2; 9 bases map to TRBD2. The germline CDR1 and CDR2 sequences are SQVTM and ANQGSEA. Trimming at V came to 2 bases and at J to 6 bases, leaving 7 bases not matched to a gene. The CDR3 loop spans 15 amino acids. The CDR3 loop is CSVEKTSGGPGELFF. CDR3 coding DNA: TGCAGCGTTGAAAAGACTAGCGGAGGCCCCGGGGAGCTGTTTTTT.

The V call is TRBV6-1, the J call TRBJ2-5, with TRBD1 matching 11 bases. The V gene end was trimmed by 8 bases and the J gene end by 5 bases; junction bases not matched to a gene: 4. Per germline, CDR1 MNHNS and CDR2 SASEGT. The CDR3 covers 13 residues. Here the CDR3 reads CASGTGGLETQYF. The CDR3 DNA sequence: TGTGCCAGCGGGACAGGGGGGTTGGAGACCCAGTACTTC.

The chain couples TRBV30 to TRBJ2-5, with 9 bases identical to TRBD2. After removal of 7 bases from V and 7 bases from J, the junction contained 13 bases not matched to a gene. Germline V gene data show CDR1 as GTSNPN and CDR2 as SVGIG (reference sequence). This CDR3 is 14 amino acids long. The CDR3 here is CASNLWREGGTQYF. CDR3 DNA sequence: TGTGCCTCAAACTTATGGCGGGAGGGGGGGACCCAGTACTTC. Variable domain in full (rest from reference TRBV30 and TRBJ2-5): SQTIHQWPATLVQPVGSPLSLECTVEGTSNPNLYWYRQAAGRGLQLLFYSVGIGQISSEVPQNLSASRPQDRQFILSSKKLLLSDSGFYLCASNLWREGGTQYFGPGTRLLVL.

This chain uses TRBV7-6 with TRBJ1-1, with TRBD1 matching over 7 bases. Unmatched junction bases numbered 7, after V lost 1 base and J lost 2 bases. CDR3 length: 16 residues. Germline V lookup: CDR1 SGHVS, CDR2 FNYEAQ. CDR3 in amino acids: CASSLVAGGGNTEAFF. In nucleotides, the CDR3 is TGTGCCAGCAGCTTAGTTGCAGGGGGGGGAAACACTGAAGCTTTCTTT.

This clone was recorded once. This rearrangement joins TRBV4-1 to TRBJ1-4; tentative D call: TRBD1 (5 bases). This CDR3 comprises 14 residues. Trimming pared 1 base from V and 8 bases from J, leaving 11 bases between. Germline values: CDR1 MGHRA, CDR2 YSYEKL. Here the CDR3 reads CASSQAQAREKLFF. CDR3 in DNA: TGCGCCAGCAGCCAAGCACAGGCTCGGGAAAAACTGTTTTTT.

This clone was seen just once. This rearrangement joins TRBV10-3 to TRBJ1-1, with D maybe TRBD1 (5 bases). This CDR3 spans 14 amino acids. The germline CDR1 and CDR2 sequences are ENHRY and SYGVKD. Trimming pared 6 bases from V and 1 base from J, leaving 12 bases between. This chain's CDR3 is CAIREGTSNTEAFF. The CDR3 region has the DNA TGTGCCATCAGAGAAGGGACTTCGAACACTGAAGCTTTCTTT.

The chain links TRBV5-1 to TRBJ2-3, with TRBD2 matching 9 bases. With 4 bases clipped from V and 0 bases from J, the junction kept 3 bases outside the gene matches. Germline V gene lookup returns CDR1 SGHRS and CDR2 YFSETQ. The CDR3 runs to 15 residues. The CDR3 DNA reads TGCGCCAGCAGCCGAGCGGGGGGTAGCACAGATACGCAGTATTTT. It is translated as CASSRAGGSTDTQYF.

The chain links TRBV7-8 to TRBJ2-1; TRBD2 is a possible D gene (5 bases). Between the trimmed V and J ends, which lost 5 bases and 0 bases, there was a span of 11 bases. The CDR3 sequence is 15 residues long. Germline V gene lookup returns CDR1 SGHVS and CDR2 FQNEAQ. In nucleotides, the CDR3 is TGTGCCAGCAGCGCAAGCGGATACTCCTACAATGAGCAGTTCTTC. This sequence encodes CASSASGYSYNEQFF.

This clone was picked up one time. The sample has other DNA sequences that encode this CDR3 too. J is TRBJ2-5 and V is TRBV7-3; TRBD1 agrees at 9 bases. In germline, CDR1 is SGHTA, CDR2 FQGTGA. The CDR3 extends over 15 amino acids. The J segment lost 5 bases and the V segment lost 3 bases, leaving 7 bases of the junction unmatched. For the CDR3, the DNA is TGTGCCAGCAGCTTGGACAGGGGACCCCAGGAGACCCAGTACTTC. Encoded protein: CASSLDRGPQETQYF.